Below, one T cell receptor (beta chain) is given with its context. This entry belongs to a study of blood T cell repertoires in COVID-19. Study-wide context: Nucleic acid was either cDNA or gDNA, and it came from T cells, B-cell-depleted T cells, or PBMCs.

The study drew participants aged 18 to 89 years from under 30 US areas. Cohort placement rested on clinical history that participants reported themselves. The CDR3 extends over 14 amino acids. CDR1 is SGHDT and CDR2 is YYEEEE in the germline V gene. Trimming at V came to 4 bases and at J to 4 bases, leaving 6 bases not matched to a gene. Original data processing: Amplification from reference gene primers served as the basis for estimated nucleated cell counts. Data came from immunoSEQ multiplex PCR; TCRdb stores just in-frame clones and leaves some out. That table gives V, J and clone size, and the DNA gave D and trimming. The data show around 450,000 clones, roughly 87% seen once.

This TCR derives from a woman between 18 and 29 years old with acute COVID-19. Sequencing used PBMCs or T cells enriched from blood (not recorded which). The genes are TRBV5-6 and TRBJ2-5, with 8 bases lining up with TRBD1. CDR3 loop: CASSTGQGGETQYF. The CDR3 DNA reads TGTGCCAGCAGCACTGGACAGGGAGGAGAGACCCAGTACTTC. The whole variable domain, filled in from reference TRBV5-6 and TRBJ2-5, reads DAGVTQSPTHLIKTRGQQVTLRCSPKSGHDTVSWYQQALGQGPQFIFQYYEEEERQRGNFPDRFSGHQFPNYSSELNVNALLLGDSALYLCASSTGQGGETQYFGPGTRLLVL.